The T cell receptor beta chain under discussion was sequenced for a study of blood T cell repertoires in COVID-19. Study details: Sites in the United States, Italy and Spain provided acute and convalescent COVID-19 samples.

Only in-frame clones appear in the TCRdb table, and some are missing; sequencing was by immunoSEQ multiplex PCR. The table has roughly 25,000 clones, over 75% seen once; the top ten hold around 22%. The junction had 6 bases not matched to a gene; V was cut back by 4 bases and J by 6 bases. The CDR3 consists of 13 residues. From germline, CDR1 is LGHDT and CDR2 YNNKEL (reference sequence). The J gene is TRBJ2-7, the V gene TRBV3-1 (or the pseudogene TRBV3-2), with TRBD1 matching 7 bases. The TCR sequence derives from a man aged 70 or older in a cohort sampled during active COVID-19. The material sequenced was peripheral blood. The CDR3 spells CASSPGQRGEQYF. CDR3 coding DNA: TGTGCCAGCAGCCCGGGACAGCGAGGCGAGCAGTACTTC.